The 17 T cell receptor beta chains given below trace back to one sample, sequenced in a study of blood T cell repertoires in COVID-19 (dated by TCRdb to the early 2020s). Preparation of the library involved the immunoSEQ multiplex PCR assay. In its TCRdb copy, this immuneACCESS table keeps in-frame sequences only and misses some clones. Where compared with another copy, unresolved V genes explain less than half of these, and the others have no known cause. The sample table holds roughly 300,000 clones, of which less than 90% were seen once. The ten largest clones add up to approximately 0.99% of the sample. Material for sequencing was PBMCs or T cells enriched from blood (not recorded which). The source of these receptors is a woman in her 30s who had recovered from COVID-19.

The chain employs TRBV19 and TRBJ2-3, with unresolved D. The V gene lost 3 bases and the J gene lost 2 bases, with 6 bases spanning the gap. The CDR3 loop spans 13 amino acids. Germline CDR1 LNHDA, CDR2 SQIVND (reference sequence). The CDR3 region is CASSISVTDTQYF. The CDR3 nucleotides read TGTGCCAGTAGTATCTCGGTCACAGATACGCAGTATTTT.

This chain connects TRBV7-2 to TRBJ2-7; 8 nucleotides agree with TRBD2. Germline V gives CDR1 SGHTA, CDR2 FQGNSA. The CDR3 consists of 15 residues. V trimming: 5 bases; J trimming: 0 bases; junction bases outside the gene matches: 6. This CDR3 is CASSPGGAVSYEQYF. The CDR3 DNA sequence: TGTGCCAGCAGCCCGGGGGGGGCGGTCTCCTACGAGCAGTACTTC.

V usage is TRBV15 and J usage is TRBJ1-5; D gene ambiguous. Trimming cost V 1 base and J 0 bases, with 7 bases left between them. In germline, CDR1 is LNHNV, CDR2 YYDKDF (reference sequence). CDR3 length: 15 amino acids. CDR3 in amino acids: CATSRARLSNQPQHF. The CDR3 coding sequence is TGTGCCACCAGCAGAGCCCGTCTTAGCAATCAGCCCCAGCATTTT.

The V and J genes are TRBV7-2 and TRBJ1-1; 7 bases map to TRBD1. The V gene's germline CDR1 is SGHTA and CDR2 FQGNSA. CDR3 length: 14 residues. After removal of 5 bases from V and 0 bases from J, the junction contained 3 bases not matched to a gene. The CDR3 here is CASSVRGMNTEAFF. In DNA form, the CDR3 reads TGTGCCAGCAGCGTCAGGGGGATGAACACTGAAGCTTTCTTT.

The chain employs TRBV24-1 and TRBJ2-1, with a possible D match to TRBD2 (7 bases). The V and J ends lost 3 bases and 8 bases respectively, with 19 bases between them. From germline, CDR1 is KGHDR and CDR2 SFDVKD. CDR3 length: 16 residues. The CDR3 loop reads CATSDVGRGRIDEQFF. CDR3 nucleotide sequence: TGTGCCACCAGTGATGTGGGGCGGGGGCGCATCGATGAGCAGTTCTTC.

The CDR3 protein is CASSRSTGRGEKLFF. The CDR3 coding sequence is TGTGCCAGCAGCCGATCGACAGGGAGAGGTGAAAAACTGTTTTTT. The rearrangement joins TRBV3-1 (or the pseudogene TRBV3-2) to TRBJ1-4; 7 bases map to TRBD1. CDR1 is LGHDT and CDR2 is YNNKEL in the germline V gene (reference sequence). The CDR3 totals 15 residues. Unmatched junction bases numbered 9, after V lost 4 bases and J lost 7 bases.

This clone was seen only once. J is TRBJ1-1 and V is TRBV6-5; 11 positions match TRBD1. J lost 0 bases, V lost 5 bases, and 2 bases had no gene match. CDR1 is MNHEY, CDR2 SVGAGI, per germline. There are 15 residues in the CDR3. CDR3 residues: CASSPDRGLNTEAFF. The CDR3 DNA follows: TGTGCCAGCAGTCCGGACAGGGGGCTGAACACTGAAGCTTTCTTT.

This chain uses TRBV7-9 with TRBJ1-2; 9 nucleotides agree with TRBD1. Germline CDR1 is SEHNR and CDR2 is FQNEAQ (reference sequence). The junction had 8 bases not matched to a gene; V was cut back by 4 bases and J by 8 bases. The CDR3 runs to 14 residues. The CDR3 nucleotides read TGTGCCAGCAGCTACAGTCGGACAGGGGAGGGCTACACCTTC. Translation gives CASSYSRTGEGYTF.

The rearrangement links TRBV7-9 to TRBJ2-7, with 7 positions matching TRBD2. Germline CDR1 reads SEHNR; CDR2 reads FQNEAQ (reference sequence). V shed 1 base, J shed 0 bases, and the junction held 9 bases outside the gene matches. This CDR3 has 17 residues. In DNA form, the CDR3 reads TGTGCCAGCAGCTTAGAGGTGATGGGCGGGAGCTCCTACGAGCAGTACTTC. It codes for CASSLEVMGGSSYEQYF.

The chain employs TRBV4-2 and TRBJ1-1; tentatively, D is TRBD1 (6 bases). This CDR3 has 14 amino acids. Germline loops: CDR1 LGHNA, CDR2 YNFKEQ. Trimming removed 0 bases from V and 7 bases from J, with 12 bases in between. The DNA for the CDR3 is TGTGCCAGCAGCCAAGATACAGGGTCAAGTGAAGCTTTCTTT. Translated: CASSQDTGSSEAFF.

The rearrangement joins TRBV5-1 to TRBJ2-6, with 7 bases that match TRBD1. Germline lookup yields CDR1 SGHRS and CDR2 YFSETQ. The CDR3 covers 17 residues. The V segment lost 5 bases and the J segment 0 bases; nucleotides outside the gene matches: 8. The CDR3 loop is CASSPGTVNSGANVLTF. CDR3 in DNA: TGCGCCAGCAGTCCCGGGACAGTGAACTCTGGGGCCAACGTCCTGACTTTC.

This chain uses TRBV6-2 or TRBV6-3 with TRBJ2-1, with 8 nucleotides matching TRBD2. The germline CDR1 and CDR2 sequences are MNHEY and SVGEGT. CDR3 length: 15 amino acids. V trimming: 2 bases; J trimming: 9 bases; junction bases outside the gene matches: 9. CDR3 nucleotides: TGTGCCAGCAGTTACCCCCGGGGGGGCCGGGTTGAGCAGTTCTTC. It is translated as CASSYPRGGRVEQFF.

The chain joins TRBV3-1 (or the pseudogene TRBV3-2) to TRBJ1-2, with 7 bases aligning to TRBD1. V dropped 6 bases and J dropped 8; count of bases not matched to a gene: 6. Germline CDR1 reads LGHDT; CDR2 reads YNNKEL (reference sequence). The CDR3 runs 12 residues. The CDR3 nucleotides read TGTGCCAGCAGGCACCAGGGGGACGGCTACACCTTC. Its translation is CASRHQGDGYTF.

CDR3 amino acids: CASSPKGGTELNTEAFF. In DNA form, the CDR3 reads TGTGCCAGCAGTCCCAAGGGCGGGACAGAGTTGAACACTGAAGCTTTCTTT. This chain links TRBV2 with TRBJ1-1, with TRBD1 matching 7 bases. Looked up from germline, CDR1 is SNHLY and CDR2 is FYNNEI. The CDR3 is 17 amino acids. Trimming at V came to 5 bases and at J to 0 bases, leaving 12 bases not matched to a gene.

V gene TRBV28 combines with J gene TRBJ1-5; 7 nucleotides match TRBD1. After removal of 6 bases from V and 11 bases from J, the junction contained 4 bases not matched to a gene. Germline V CDR1 and CDR2: MDHEN, SYDVKM. CDR3 length: 11 residues. CDR3 sequence reads: CASSDQGAQHF. The DNA for the CDR3 is TGTGCCAGCAGCGATCAGGGGGCCCAGCATTTT. The variable domain in full, with the rest retrieved from reference TRBV28 and TRBJ1-5, is DVKVTQSSRYLVKRTGEKVFLECVQDMDHENMFWYRQDPGLGLRLIYFSYDVKMKEKGDIPEGYSVSREKKERFSLILESASTNQTSMYLCASSDQGAQHFGDGTRLSIL.

This chain links TRBV28 with TRBJ2-7, with a tentative D call TRBD1 (5 bases). CDR3 length: 12 amino acids. CDR1 and CDR2 from the germline V gene are MDHEN and SYDVKM. Trimming left V 5 bases short and J 6 bases short, with 11 bases between. This CDR3 is CASSPGFREQYF. CDR3 sequence (DNA): TGTGCCAGCAGTCCAGGGTTTCGCGAGCAGTACTTC.

V usage is TRBV6-4 and J usage is TRBJ1-3; D not resolved. The germline V gene encodes CDR1 MRHNA and CDR2 SNTAGT. CDR3 length: 17 residues. V dropped 8 bases and J dropped 4 bases, with 24 bases sitting between them. In nucleotides, the CDR3 is TGTGCCAGCCGACGGTGGTGGGGAGAAAACACGGGAAACACCATATATTTT. Its protein product is CASRRWWGENTGNTIYF.